This passage covers 27 T cell receptor beta chains from one sample sequenced in a study of T cells in Graves' hyperthyroidism and ophthalmopathy. Regions amplified from RNA transcripts were the TCR beta CDR3 regions. First-round RT-PCR with HTBI primers amplified the TCR CDR3 region. TCRdb re-derived calls from the multiplex PCR reads in MiXCR, one entry per CDR3 protein. The sample lists hundreds of thousands of distinct CDR3 sequences, 38% seen once, with approximately 8.7% in the top ten. Sequencing input: blood. The receptors shown here come from a man aged 18 to 30 with Graves' hyperthyroidism.

This clonotype was detected ten times or more. This chain links TRBV25-1 with TRBJ2-2, with 10 bases matching TRBD1. The CDR3 extends over 16 amino acids. The trim removed 0 bases at V and 8 bases at J, leaving 6 bases unmatched. Looked up from germline, CDR1 is MGHDK and CDR2 is SYGVNS. CDR3 sequence reads: CASSEYKGQGYGELFF. In DNA, the CDR3 is TGTGCCAGCAGTGAATATAAGGGACAGGGGTATGGGGAGCTGTTTTTT.

As regards this clonotype: A much more abundant neighbour one base away suggests this may be a read error. J is TRBJ1-2 and V is TRBV11-1; 7 positions match TRBD1. The germline V gene encodes CDR1 SGHAT and CDR2 FQDESV (reference sequence). The length of the CDR3 is 15 residues. In DNA, the CDR3 is TGTACCAGCAGCCTTGGTGACAGGGCGGTAGAAGGCTACACCTTC. Its translation: CTSSLGDRAVEGYTF.

Comment on this clonotype: With a much larger clone just one base away, this may be a read error. The chain has TRBV7-9 and TRBJ2-7, with a tentative D call TRBD1 (6 bases). Per germline, CDR1 SEHNR and CDR2 FQNEAQ (reference sequence). Trimming left V 4 bases short and J 2 bases short, with 12 bases between. The CDR3 has 14 amino acids. The CDR3 loop is CASSSGDGPYEQYF. CDR3 DNA: TGTGCCAGCAGCTCAGGGGACGGGCCCTACGAGCAGTACTTC.

At least ten counts were recorded for this clonotype. CDR3 in amino acids: CASNYGRNSNQPQHF. CDR3 nucleotide sequence: TGTGCCAGCAACTACGGACGGAATAGCAATCAGCCCCAGCATTTT. The genes are TRBV2 and TRBJ1-5; no clear D gene. Germline CDR1 and CDR2: SNHLY and FYNNEI. This CDR3 contains 15 residues. Trimming took off 7 bases at V and 0 bases at J, with 13 bases between the two ends. Using reference TRBV2 and TRBJ1-5 for the parts outside the CDR3, the full variable domain is EPEVTQTPSHQVTQMGQEVILRCVPISNHLYFYWYRQILGQKVEFLVSFYNNEISEKSEIFDDQFSVERPDGSNFTLKIRSTKLEDSAMYFCASNYGRNSNQPQHFGDGTRLSIL.

This clonotype was counted ten times or more. J is TRBJ2-5 and V is TRBV29-1, with TRBD2 matching over 10 bases. The germline V gene encodes CDR1 SQVTM and CDR2 ANQGSEA. The junction had 2 bases not matched to a gene; V was cut back by 2 bases and J by 2 bases. This CDR3 has 14 amino acids. In DNA, the CDR3 is TGCAGCGTTGAATTAGCGGGAGGTCAAGAGACCCAGTACTTC. Its translation: CSVELAGGQETQYF.

In this sample, this clonotype turned up a few times. A read error may account for a junction end that differs from germline. The rearrangement links TRBV5-6 to TRBJ1-5; no clear D. Germline CDR1 SGHDT, CDR2 YYEEEE. The CDR3 has 14 amino acids. The chain's CDR3 is CASSLWSTNQPQHF. The CDR3, as DNA: TGTGCCAGCAGCTTATGGTCAACAAATCAGCCTCAGCATTTT.

The table lists this clonotype with many counts. The chain combines TRBV20-1 with TRBJ2-7; D is ambiguous. CDR1 and CDR2 (germline): DFQATT, SNEGSKA (reference sequence). Trimming took 3 bases from V and 9 from J, leaving 21 bases between them. CDR3 size: 14 residues. CDR3 region: CSASGMDGFGRQYF. CDR3 sequence (DNA): TGCAGTGCTAGTGGAATGGACGGTTTCGGGCGGCAGTACTTC.

The sample holds a few counts of this clonotype. This chain links TRBV20-1 with TRBJ2-2; TRBD2 matches 14 bases. Germline CDR1 is DFQATT and CDR2 is SNEGSKA (reference sequence). The ends lost 4 bases at V and 8 bases at J; junction bases unmatched: 3. The CDR3 has 14 residues. The CDR3 spells CSAKGLAGVGELFF. The CDR3 DNA reads TGCAGTGCTAAGGGACTAGCGGGAGTTGGGGAGCTGTTTTTT.

V and J are TRBV15 and TRBJ2-2, with a weak D call TRBD2 (7 bases). Trimming took off 0 bases at V and 3 bases at J, with 14 bases between the two ends. CDR1 is LNHNV and CDR2 is YYDKDF in the germline V gene (reference sequence). The length of the CDR3 is 17 residues. The CDR3 DNA is TGTGCCACCAGCAGAGAAACTTGGGGGGGCTACACCGGGGAGCTGTTTTTT. Translation gives CATSRETWGGYTGELFF.

V is TRBV14 and J is TRBJ1-4; 7 nucleotides line up with TRBD1. Germline V CDR1 and CDR2: SGHDN, FVKESK. This CDR3 contains 15 residues. The V and J ends lost 0 bases and 8 bases, in that order; junction bases with no gene match: 6. Here the CDR3 DNA reads TGTGCCAGCAGCCAAGATGGGGACAGCGGAGAAAAACTGTTTTTT. Its protein product is CASSQDGDSGEKLFF.

This clonotype was found many times. The V gene is TRBV7-2, the J gene TRBJ2-5; perhaps TRBD1 as D (6 bases). Deletions cut 11 bases from V and 7 bases from J, with 20 bases between. This CDR3 is built from 13 residues. The germline V gene has CDR1 SGHTA and CDR2 FQGNSA. Here the CDR3 reads CAVTMTGPGTQYF. DNA for the CDR3: TGTGCCGTTACTATGACAGGACCAGGGACCCAGTACTTC.

A word on this clonotype: At one end, the junction sequence differs from germline, possibly due to a read error. CDR3 in amino acids: CASSFGGHQYEQYF. CDR3 DNA sequence: TGTGCCAGCAGTTTTGGGGGACACCAATACGAGCAGTACTTC. This rearrangement joins TRBV5-1 to TRBJ2-7; D possibly corresponds to TRBD1 (6 bases). From germline, CDR1 is SGHRS and CDR2 YFSETQ. There are 14 residues in the CDR3.

At least ten counts were recorded for this clonotype. This rearrangement joins TRBV11-2 to TRBJ2-5; D not certain. CDR3 size: 14 residues. The V gene's germline CDR1 is SGHAT and CDR2 FQNNGV. V was cut by 3 bases and J by 5 bases, with 13 bases left in between. This chain's CDR3 is CASSFEGIVETQYF. Written as DNA, the CDR3 is TGTGCCAGCAGCTTTGAAGGGATCGTGGAGACCCAGTACTTC.

The chain has TRBV15 and TRBJ1-2, with a possible D match to TRBD1 (5 bases). Trimming shortened V by 3 bases and J by 4 bases, and 9 bases separated the two germline ends. The CDR3 length is 13 residues. The germline V gene encodes CDR1 LNHNV and CDR2 YYDKDF (reference sequence). The CDR3 DNA reads TGTGCCACCAGCAGCTTCGGGGGCTATGGCTACACCTTC. Protein product: CATSSFGGYGYTF.

This clonotype was detected many times. This CDR3 reads CASREREKLFF. The DNA of the CDR3 is TGTGCCAGCAGGGAACGGGAAAAACTGTTTTTT. This chain joins TRBV2 and TRBJ1-4; D gene unclear. The CDR3 runs to 11 residues. Trimming took off 6 bases at V and 8 bases at J, with 7 bases between the two ends. Per the germline V gene, CDR1 is SNHLY and CDR2 is FYNNEI.

V usage is TRBV9 and J usage is TRBJ2-5, with D hard to call. CDR1 is SGDLS, CDR2 YYNGEE, per germline. V dropped 0 bases and J dropped 6 bases, with 9 bases sitting between them. The CDR3 extends over 13 amino acids. The CDR3 sequence: CASSVAGGQTQYF. In DNA form, the CDR3 reads TGTGCCAGCAGCGTAGCGGGTGGACAGACCCAGTACTTC. The full variable domain, in which reference TRBV9 and TRBJ2-5 provide the parts outside the CDR3, is DSGVTQTPKHLITATGQRVTLRCSPRSGDLSVYWYQQSLDQGLQFLIQYYNGEERAKGNILERFSAQQFPDLHSELNLSSLELGDSALYFCASSVAGGQTQYFGPGTRLLVL.

The chain joins TRBV20-1 to TRBJ2-7; 8 bases align to TRBD2. The CDR3 has 13 residues. Losses at the gene ends were 3 bases for V and 3 bases for J; bases not matched to a gene: 4. Germline V gives CDR1 DFQATT, CDR2 SNEGSKA (reference sequence). CDR3 loop: CSARTSDDYEQYF. The CDR3 DNA reads TGCAGTGCTAGGACTAGCGACGACTACGAGCAGTACTTC.

The table lists this clonotype with a few counts. The chain links TRBV19 to TRBJ2-2; tentatively, D is TRBD1 (5 bases). The CDR3 consists of 14 residues. The V gene lost 5 bases and the J gene lost 3 bases, with 10 bases spanning the gap. Germline V gene lookup returns CDR1 LNHDA and CDR2 SQIVND (reference sequence). The CDR3 region is CASSVKGYTGELFF. The CDR3 DNA reads as TGTGCCAGTAGTGTCAAGGGGTACACCGGGGAGCTGTTTTTT. The whole variable domain, filled in from reference TRBV19 and TRBJ2-2, reads DGGITQSPKYLFRKEGQNVTLSCEQNLNHDAMYWYRQDPGQGLRLIYYSQIVNDFQKGDIAEGYSVSREKKESFPLTVTSAQKNPTAFYLCASSVKGYTGELFFGEGSRLTVL.

On this clonotype itself: Compared with germline, one end of the junction differs, possibly owing to a read error. This chain links TRBV6-2 or TRBV6-3 with TRBJ1-1; the D is unclear. The CDR3 covers 13 residues. CDR1 is MNHEY, CDR2 SVGEGT, per germline. The CDR3 loop reads CAISDGGYTEAFF. Here the CDR3 DNA reads TGTGCCATCAGTGATGGTGGCTACACTGAAGCCTTCTTT.

The rearrangement links TRBV15 to TRBJ2-7, with TRBD1 as a possible D gene (6 bases). This CDR3 is built from 14 residues. Trimming stripped 0 bases from V and 2 bases from J, with 8 bases between. Germline loops: CDR1 LNHNV, CDR2 YYDKDF (reference sequence). CDR3 bases: TGTGCCACCAGCAGAGACGGGACACCCTACGAGCAGTACTTC. Translated, it gives CATSRDGTPYEQYF. The full variable domain, rest sourced from reference TRBV15 and TRBJ2-7, is DAMVIQNPRYQVTQFGKPVTLSCSQTLNHNVMYWYQQKSSQAPKLLFHYYDKDFNNEADTPDNFQSRRPNTSFCFLDIRSPGLGDTAMYLCATSRDGTPYEQYFGPGTRLTVT.

The V gene is TRBV6-2 or TRBV6-3, the J gene TRBJ1-6; a weak D match, TRBD1 (5 bases). CDR3 size: 13 residues. Germline lookup yields CDR1 MNHEY and CDR2 SVGEGT. Between the trimmed V and J ends, which lost 5 bases and 12 bases, there was a span of 14 bases. The CDR3, as DNA: TGTGCCAGCAGTCTCGACGGGACCAAACCCCTCCACTTT. Protein product: CASSLDGTKPLHF.

The chain has TRBV7-2 and TRBJ2-7, with D possibly being TRBD1 or TRBD2 (8 bases each). Per germline, CDR1 SGHTA and CDR2 FQGNSA. This CDR3 is 15 amino acids long. Trimming took 5 bases from V and 5 from J, leaving 19 bases between them. The CDR3 sequence: CASSLGQGAGDEQYF. In nucleotides, the CDR3 is TGTGCCAGCAGCCTAGGACAGGGAGCGGGAGACGAGCAGTACTTC.

The J gene is TRBJ2-7, the V gene TRBV19; D is possibly TRBD2 (5 bases). The germline V gene encodes CDR1 LNHDA and CDR2 SQIVND (reference sequence). The CDR3 covers 14 residues. V dropped 5 bases and J dropped 2 bases, with 13 bases sitting between them. CDR3 DNA: TGTGCCAGTAGTCCCCGGGAAGCTACCTACGAGCAGTACTTC. Translated: CASSPREATYEQYF.

This clonotype was found many times. This chain links TRBV10-3 with TRBJ2-7; unclear D gene. V gave up 3 bases and J gave up 3 bases, with 6 bases separating them. Germline V gene lookup returns CDR1 ENHRY and CDR2 SYGVKD. This CDR3 is built from 12 residues. CDR3 region: CAISEQDYEQYF. CDR3 nucleotide sequence: TGTGCCATCAGTGAACAAGACTACGAGCAGTACTTC.

This clonotype was counted between two and nine times. V is TRBV2 and J is TRBJ2-7; D possibly corresponds to TRBD2 (7 bases). The CDR3 extends over 11 amino acids. V lost 10 bases and J lost 3, with 10 bases in between. Germline loops: CDR1 SNHLY, CDR2 FYNNEI. The CDR3 nucleotides read TGTGCCACGGGGGGCCACTACGAGCAGTACTTC. This gives the protein CATGGHYEQYF.

This clonotype was seen a few times. The chain employs TRBV19 and TRBJ2-5; possibly TRBD2 for D (5 bases). This CDR3 contains 15 residues. Deletions cut 4 bases from V and 5 bases from J, with 17 bases between. Germline-derived CDR1 and CDR2 are LNHDA and SQIVND (reference sequence). This CDR3 is CASSRSWRSGETQYF. The DNA for the CDR3 is TGTGCCAGTAGTAGGTCTTGGCGCTCGGGGGAGACCCAGTACTTC. The whole variable domain, remainder taken from reference TRBV19 and TRBJ2-5, is DGGITQSPKYLFRKEGQNVTLSCEQNLNHDAMYWYRQDPGQGLRLIYYSQIVNDFQKGDIAEGYSVSREKKESFPLTVTSAQKNPTAFYLCASSRSWRSGETQYFGPGTRLLVL.

This clonotype has just a few counts. The V and J genes are TRBV6-5 and TRBJ2-5; either TRBD1 or TRBD2 may supply D (5 bases each). The CDR3 consists of 16 residues. V was clipped by 4 bases and J by 4 bases, with 19 bases between them. Germline loops: CDR1 MNHEY, CDR2 SVGAGI. CDR3 loop: CASSFLQGRLTETQYF. The CDR3 DNA is TGTGCCAGCAGTTTTCTCCAGGGACGGCTAACAGAGACCCAGTACTTC.